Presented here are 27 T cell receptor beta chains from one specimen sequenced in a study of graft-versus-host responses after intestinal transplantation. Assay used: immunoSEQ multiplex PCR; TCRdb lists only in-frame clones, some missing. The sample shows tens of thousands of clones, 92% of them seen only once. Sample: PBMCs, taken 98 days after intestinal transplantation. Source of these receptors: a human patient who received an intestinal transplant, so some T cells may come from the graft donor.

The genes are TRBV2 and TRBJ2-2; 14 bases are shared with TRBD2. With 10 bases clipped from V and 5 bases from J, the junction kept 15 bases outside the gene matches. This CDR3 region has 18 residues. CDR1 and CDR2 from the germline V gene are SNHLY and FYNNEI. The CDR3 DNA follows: TGTGCCATCACGAGTAGGACTAGCGGGGGGCCGAGAACCGGGGAGCTGTTTTTT. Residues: CAITSRTSGGPRTGELFF.

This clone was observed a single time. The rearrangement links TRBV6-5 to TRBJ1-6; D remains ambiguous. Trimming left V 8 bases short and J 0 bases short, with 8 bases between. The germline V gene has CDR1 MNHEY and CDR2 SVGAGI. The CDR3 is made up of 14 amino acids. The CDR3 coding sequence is TGTGCCAGCCAAGGATTCTCCTATAATTCACCCCTCCACTTT. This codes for CASQGFSYNSPLHF.

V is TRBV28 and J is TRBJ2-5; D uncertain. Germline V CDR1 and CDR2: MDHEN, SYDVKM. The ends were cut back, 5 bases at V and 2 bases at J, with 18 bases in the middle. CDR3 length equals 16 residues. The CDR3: CASSAGSQSVQETQYF. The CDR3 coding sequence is TGTGCCAGCAGTGCTGGATCACAGTCAGTTCAAGAGACCCAGTACTTC.

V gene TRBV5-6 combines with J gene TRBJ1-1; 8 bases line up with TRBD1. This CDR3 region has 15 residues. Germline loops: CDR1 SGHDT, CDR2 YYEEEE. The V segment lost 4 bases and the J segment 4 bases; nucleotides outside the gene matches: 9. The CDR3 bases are TGTGCCAGCAGCCTGGAACTTACAGGGGGCACTGAAGCTTTCTTT. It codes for CASSLELTGGTEAFF.

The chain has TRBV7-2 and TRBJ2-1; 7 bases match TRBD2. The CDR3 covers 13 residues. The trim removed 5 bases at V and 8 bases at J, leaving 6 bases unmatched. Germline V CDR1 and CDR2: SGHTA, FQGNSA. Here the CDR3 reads CASSPRGIHEQFF. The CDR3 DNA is TGTGCCAGCAGCCCGCGGGGGATCCATGAGCAGTTCTTC.

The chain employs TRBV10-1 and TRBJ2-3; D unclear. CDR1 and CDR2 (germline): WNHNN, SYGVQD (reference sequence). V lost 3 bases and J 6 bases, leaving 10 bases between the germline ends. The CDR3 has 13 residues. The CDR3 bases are TGCGCCAGCAGTGATGGGGTGGGCGATACGCAGTATTTT. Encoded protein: CASSDGVGDTQYF.

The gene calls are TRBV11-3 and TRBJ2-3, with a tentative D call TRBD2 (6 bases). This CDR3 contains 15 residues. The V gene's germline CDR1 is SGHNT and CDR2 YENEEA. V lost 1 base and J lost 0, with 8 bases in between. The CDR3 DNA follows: TGTGCCAGCAGCTTAGCGGGAGATAGCACAGATACGCAGTATTTT. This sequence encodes CASSLAGDSTDTQYF.

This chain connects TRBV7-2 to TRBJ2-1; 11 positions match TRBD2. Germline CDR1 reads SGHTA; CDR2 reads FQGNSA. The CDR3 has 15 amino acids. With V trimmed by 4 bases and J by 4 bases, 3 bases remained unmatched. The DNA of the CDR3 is TGTGCCAGCAGCTCTAGCGGGAGGCTTTACAATGAGCAGTTCTTC. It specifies CASSSSGRLYNEQFF.

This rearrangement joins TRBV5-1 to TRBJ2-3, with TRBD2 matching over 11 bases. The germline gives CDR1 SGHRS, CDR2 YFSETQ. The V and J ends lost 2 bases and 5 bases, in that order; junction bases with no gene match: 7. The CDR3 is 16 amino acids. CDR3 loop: CASSFEVAGGLDTQYF. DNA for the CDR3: TGCGCCAGCAGCTTTGAGGTAGCGGGGGGGCTAGATACGCAGTATTTT.

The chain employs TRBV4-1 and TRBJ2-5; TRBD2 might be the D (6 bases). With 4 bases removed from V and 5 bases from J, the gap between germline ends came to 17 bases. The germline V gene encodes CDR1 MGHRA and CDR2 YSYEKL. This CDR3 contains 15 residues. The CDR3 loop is CASSPLAAQTETQYF. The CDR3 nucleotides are TGCGCCAGCAGCCCTTTAGCGGCCCAAACGGAGACCCAGTACTTC.

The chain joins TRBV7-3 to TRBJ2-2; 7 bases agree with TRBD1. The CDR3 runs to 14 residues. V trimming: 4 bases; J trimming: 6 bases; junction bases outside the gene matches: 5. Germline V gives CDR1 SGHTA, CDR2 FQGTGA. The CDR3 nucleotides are TGTGCCAGCAGCTCAGGGACAGTTCCCGGGGAGCTGTTTTTT. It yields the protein CASSSGTVPGELFF.

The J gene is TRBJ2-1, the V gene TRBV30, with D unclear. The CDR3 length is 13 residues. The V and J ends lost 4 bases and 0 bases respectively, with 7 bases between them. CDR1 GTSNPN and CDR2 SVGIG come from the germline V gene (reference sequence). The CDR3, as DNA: TGTGCCTGGACTAGGAGCTCCTACAATGAGCAGTTCTTC. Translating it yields CAWTRSSYNEQFF. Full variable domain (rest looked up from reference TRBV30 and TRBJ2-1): SQTIHQWPATLVQPVGSPLSLECTVEGTSNPNLYWYRQAAGRGLQLLFYSVGIGQISSEVPQNLSASRPQDRQFILSSKKLLLSDSGFYLCAWTRSSYNEQFFGPGTRLTVL.

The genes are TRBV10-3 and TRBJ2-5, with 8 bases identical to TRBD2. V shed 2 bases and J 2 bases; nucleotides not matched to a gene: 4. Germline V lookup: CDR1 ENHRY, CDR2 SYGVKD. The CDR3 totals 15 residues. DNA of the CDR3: TGTGCCATCAGTGAGGGACTAGCAGAACAAGAGACCCAGTACTTC. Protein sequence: CAISEGLAEQETQYF.

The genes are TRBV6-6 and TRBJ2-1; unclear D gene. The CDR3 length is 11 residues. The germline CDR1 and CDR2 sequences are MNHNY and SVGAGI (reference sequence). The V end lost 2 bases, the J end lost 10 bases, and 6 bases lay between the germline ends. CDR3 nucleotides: TGTGCCAGCAGTTACGCTGAGGAGCAGTTCTTC. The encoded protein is CASSYAEEQFF.

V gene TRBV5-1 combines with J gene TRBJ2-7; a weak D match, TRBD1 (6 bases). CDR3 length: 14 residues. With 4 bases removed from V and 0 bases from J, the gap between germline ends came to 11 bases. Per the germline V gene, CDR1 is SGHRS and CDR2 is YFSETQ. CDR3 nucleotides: TGCGCCAGCAGCGGGACGACAGGCTCCTACGAGCAGTACTTC. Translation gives CASSGTTGSYEQYF. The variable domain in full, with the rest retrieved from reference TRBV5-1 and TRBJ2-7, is KAGVTQTPRYLIKTRGQQVTLSCSPISGHRSVSWYQQTPGQGLQFLFEYFSETQRNKGNFPGRFSGRQFSNSRSEMNVSTLELGDSALYLCASSGTTGSYEQYFGPGTRLTVT.

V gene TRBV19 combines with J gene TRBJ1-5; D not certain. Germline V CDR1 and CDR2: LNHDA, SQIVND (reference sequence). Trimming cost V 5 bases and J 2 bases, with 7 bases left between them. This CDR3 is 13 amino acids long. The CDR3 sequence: CASSVQGNQPQHF. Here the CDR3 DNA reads TGTGCCAGTAGTGTGCAGGGCAATCAGCCCCAGCATTTT.

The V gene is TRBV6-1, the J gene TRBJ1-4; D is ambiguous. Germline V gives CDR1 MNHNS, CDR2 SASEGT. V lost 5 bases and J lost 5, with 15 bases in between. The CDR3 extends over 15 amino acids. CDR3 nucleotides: TGTGCCAGCAGTCCCGGTCGGGTGATCAATGAAAAACTGTTTTTT. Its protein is CASSPGRVINEKLFF.

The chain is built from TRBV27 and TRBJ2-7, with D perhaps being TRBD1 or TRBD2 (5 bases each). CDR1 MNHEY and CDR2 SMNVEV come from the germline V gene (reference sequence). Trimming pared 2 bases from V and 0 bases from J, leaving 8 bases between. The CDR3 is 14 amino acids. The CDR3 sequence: CASSLEGRSYEQYF. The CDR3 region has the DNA TGTGCCAGCAGTTTAGAGGGGCGCTCCTACGAGCAGTACTTC.

CDR3 nucleotide sequence: TGCGCCAGCAGCCCCGGGACACCAAACGCGGATGGCTACACCTTC. It translates to CASSPGTPNADGYTF. The gene calls are TRBV5-1 and TRBJ1-2, with a weak D call TRBD1 (6 bases). The CDR3 covers 15 residues. Trimming took 4 bases from V and 6 from J, leaving 19 bases between them. Germline assignment: CDR1 SGHRS and CDR2 YFSETQ.

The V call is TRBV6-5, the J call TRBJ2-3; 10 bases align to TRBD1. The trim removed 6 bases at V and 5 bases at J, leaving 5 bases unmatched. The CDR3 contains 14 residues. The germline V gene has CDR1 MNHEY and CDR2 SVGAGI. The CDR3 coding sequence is TGTGCCAGCAGGAGACAGGGGGCGGGAGATACGCAGTATTTT. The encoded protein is CASRRQGAGDTQYF.

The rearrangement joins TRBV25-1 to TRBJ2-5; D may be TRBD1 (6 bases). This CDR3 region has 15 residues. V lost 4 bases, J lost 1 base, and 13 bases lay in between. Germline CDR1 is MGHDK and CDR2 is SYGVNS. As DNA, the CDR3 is TGTGCCAGCAGTGCCTTCAGGGGTTTCCAAGAGACCCAGTACTTC. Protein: CASSAFRGFQETQYF.

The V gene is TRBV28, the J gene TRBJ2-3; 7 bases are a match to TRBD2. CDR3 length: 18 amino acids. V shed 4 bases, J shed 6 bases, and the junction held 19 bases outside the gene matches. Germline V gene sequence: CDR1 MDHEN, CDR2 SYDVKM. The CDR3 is CASSYLGLEFPPIDTQYF. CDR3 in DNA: TGTGCCAGCAGTTACCTTGGACTAGAATTCCCGCCGATCGATACGCAGTATTTT.

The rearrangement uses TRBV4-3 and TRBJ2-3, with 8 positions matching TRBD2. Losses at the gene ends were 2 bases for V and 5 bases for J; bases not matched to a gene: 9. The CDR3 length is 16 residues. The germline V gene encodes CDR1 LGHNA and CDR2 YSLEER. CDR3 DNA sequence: TGCGCCAGCAGCCAACCAAGGACTAGCCGCAGAGATACGCAGTATTTT. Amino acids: CASSQPRTSRRDTQYF.

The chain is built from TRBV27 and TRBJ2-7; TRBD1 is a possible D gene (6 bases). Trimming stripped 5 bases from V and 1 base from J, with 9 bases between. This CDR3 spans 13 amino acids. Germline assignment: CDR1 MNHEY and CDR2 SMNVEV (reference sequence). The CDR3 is CASSQGWSYEQYF. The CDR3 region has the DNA TGTGCCAGCAGTCAGGGGTGGTCCTACGAGCAGTACTTC.

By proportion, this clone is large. The chain's CDR3 is CASSGTVNTGELFF. The CDR3 DNA is TGTGCCAGCAGCGGGACAGTCAACACCGGGGAGCTGTTTTTT. The V gene is TRBV2, the J gene TRBJ2-2; TRBD1 agrees at 7 bases. The CDR3 has 14 amino acids. Trimming removed 6 bases from V and 2 bases from J; junction bases left unmatched: 3. From germline, CDR1 is SNHLY and CDR2 FYNNEI.

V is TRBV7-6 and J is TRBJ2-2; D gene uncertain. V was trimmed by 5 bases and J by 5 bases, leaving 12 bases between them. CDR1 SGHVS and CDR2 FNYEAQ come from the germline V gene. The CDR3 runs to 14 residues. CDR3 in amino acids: CASSPIEGTGELFF. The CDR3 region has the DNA TGTGCCAGCAGCCCAATTGAAGGGACCGGGGAGCTGTTTTTT.

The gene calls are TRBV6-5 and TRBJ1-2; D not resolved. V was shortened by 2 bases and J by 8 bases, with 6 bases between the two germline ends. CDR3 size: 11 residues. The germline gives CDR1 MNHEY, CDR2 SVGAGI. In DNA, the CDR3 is TGTGCCAGCAGTTACGGGAAGGGCTACACCTTC. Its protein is CASSYGKGYTF.